The 15 T cell receptor beta chains presented below share a single source sample, sequenced in a study of radiation and T cells in renal cell carcinoma. Time point: blood 4 weeks post-SBRT, at nephrectomy. The treatment was: 15 Gy SBRT to primary tumor, nephrectomy 4 weeks later. Produced via immunoSEQ multiplex PCR; TCRdb's table is partial and in-frame only. The repertoire holds 120,000 to 150,000 clones, with about 88% as singletons. The specimen comprised blood, sampled from a patient whose treatment included radiotherapy and nephrectomy. These receptors were collected from a woman between 50 and 59 years old with renal cell carcinoma.

The genes are TRBV6-7 and TRBJ2-7, with 9 positions matching TRBD1. TRBV6-7 has ORF status, its function being uncertain. J lost 5 bases, V lost 11 bases, and 7 bases had no gene match. This CDR3 has 12 residues. CDR3 nucleotides: TGTGCCTTTGGGACAGGGACCCACGAGCAGTACTTC. This codes for CAFGTGTHEQYF.

This rearrangement joins TRBV5-1 to TRBJ1-2; maybe TRBD1 (5 bases). The CDR3 loop spans 14 amino acids. The V gene's germline CDR1 is SGHRS and CDR2 YFSETQ. V lost 5 bases, J lost 2 bases, and 13 bases lay in between. Here the CDR3 reads CASSLDTFNYGYTF. The DNA for the CDR3 is TGCGCCAGCAGTCTGGACACGTTCAACTATGGCTACACCTTC. Full variable domain (remainder filled in from reference TRBV5-1 and TRBJ1-2): KAGVTQTPRYLIKTRGQQVTLSCSPISGHRSVSWYQQTPGQGLQFLFEYFSETQRNKGNFPGRFSGRQFSNSRSEMNVSTLELGDSALYLCASSLDTFNYGYTFGSGTRLTVV.

This clone was seen only a few times. The rearrangement joins TRBV5-4 to TRBJ1-1; 9 bases map to TRBD1. J gave up 4 bases and V 10 bases, and 5 bases lay outside the gene matches. The germline CDR1 and CDR2 sequences are SGHNT and YYREEE (reference sequence). The CDR3 extends over 12 amino acids. The CDR3 DNA reads TGTGCCGCCGGGACAGGGCCCACTGAAGCTTTCTTT. Translating it yields CAAGTGPTEAFF.

The V gene is TRBV4-3, the J gene TRBJ2-7; D gene ambiguous. The CDR3 length is 15 residues. Germline lookup yields CDR1 LGHNA and CDR2 YSLEER. With 4 bases removed from V and 3 bases from J, the gap between germline ends came to 16 bases. CDR3 loop: CASSLRAQEFYEQYF. The CDR3 nucleotides are TGCGCCAGCAGCCTTAGGGCTCAGGAGTTCTACGAGCAGTACTTC.

The chain uses TRBV4-2 and TRBJ2-3; no definite D call. Germline V gives CDR1 LGHNA, CDR2 YNFKEQ. Trimming removed 1 base at V and 0 bases at J, with 11 bases between. This CDR3 comprises 16 residues. The CDR3 nucleotides read TGTGCCAGCAGCCAAGGCGGATCCTCTAGCACAGATACGCAGTATTTT. It translates to CASSQGGSSSTDTQYF.

This clone appeared a few times. At one of its ends the junction is not consistent with the germline gene, which may arise from a read error. The rearrangement links TRBV28 to TRBJ1-1, with a tentative D call TRBD1 (5 bases). CDR1 and CDR2 (germline): MDHEN, SYDVKM. The CDR3 runs 11 residues. The CDR3 bases are TGTGCCAGCTCTGGAACAGGAGGCAATGCCTTT. Translation gives CASSGTGGNAF.

V and J are TRBV7-9 and TRBJ1-3; D unresolved. V was trimmed by 4 bases and J by 6 bases, leaving 16 bases between them. Germline V gene data show CDR1 as SEHNR and CDR2 as FQNEAQ (reference sequence). The CDR3 sequence is 15 residues long. In nucleotides, the CDR3 is TGTGCCAGCAGCTCCTGGTCGGCAGCTTCAAACACCATATATTTT. Its translation is CASSSWSAASNTIYF.

The rearrangement joins TRBV19 to TRBJ2-7, with TRBD1 as a possible D gene (5 bases). The CDR3 extends over 14 amino acids. Trimming cost V 5 bases and J 2 bases, with 13 bases left between them. Germline V CDR1 and CDR2: LNHDA, SQIVND (reference sequence). This chain's CDR3 is CASSDQQAPYEQYF. CDR3 nucleotides: TGTGCCAGTAGTGATCAACAGGCCCCCTACGAGCAGTACTTC.

This clone was detected a few times. The chain recombines TRBV9 with TRBJ1-2, with 7 positions matching TRBD1. Trimming took 4 bases from V and 4 from J; bases not matched to a gene: 10. The CDR3 extends over 15 amino acids. CDR1 and CDR2 from the germline V gene are SGDLS and YYNGEE. CDR3 nucleotides: TGTGCCAGCAGCCCCACGCAGGGGGTAAGCTATGGCTACACCTTC. Translated, it gives CASSPTQGVSYGYTF.

The chain combines TRBV5-1 with TRBJ2-1, with D perhaps matching TRBD1 or TRBD2 (5 bases each). CDR1 and CDR2 (germline): SGHRS, YFSETQ. V lost 7 bases to trimming and J lost 7 bases, with 18 bases between them. The CDR3 length is 14 residues. This chain's CDR3 is CASQNTGTGNEQFF. Written as DNA, the CDR3 is TGCGCCAGCCAGAATACAGGTACGGGGAATGAGCAGTTCTTC.

The CDR3 coding sequence is TGCGCCAGCAGTGATAGCCCTACGGGCGGCTACACCTTC. Its translation is CASSDSPTGGYTF. The V and J genes are TRBV10-1 and TRBJ1-2; D is uncertain. Germline V gene sequence: CDR1 WNHNN, CDR2 SYGVQD (reference sequence). V was clipped by 3 bases and J by 8 bases, with 13 bases between them. The CDR3 is made up of 13 amino acids.

In its sample, this clone was seen a few times. This chain connects TRBV4-2 to TRBJ1-5; TRBD1 agrees at 8 bases. The CDR3 totals 14 residues. Germline loops: CDR1 LGHNA, CDR2 YNFKEQ. The V gene end was trimmed by 5 bases and the J gene end by 3 bases; junction bases not matched to a gene: 3. CDR3 in DNA: TGTGCCAGCAGCTCGGACAGGGACAATCAGCCCCAGCATTTT. Encoded protein: CASSSDRDNQPQHF.

The CDR3 DNA follows: TGTGCCATCAGTACCCAGACTAGCGGGAGAGACAATGAGCAGTTCTTC. Protein product: CAISTQTSGRDNEQFF. This chain links TRBV10-3 with TRBJ2-1; TRBD2 agrees at 12 bases. Trimming cost V 5 bases and J 5 bases; bases outside gene matches: 7. The CDR3 has 16 amino acids. Germline CDR1 ENHRY, CDR2 SYGVKD.

The chain joins TRBV28 to TRBJ1-2; 10 bases are a match to TRBD1. Germline assignment: CDR1 MDHEN and CDR2 SYDVKM. There are 14 residues in the CDR3. Trimming removed 4 bases from V and 8 bases from J; junction bases left unmatched: 7. The CDR3 coding sequence is TGTGCCAGCAGTTCAGGACAGGGGGTCGAAGGCTACACCTTC. Encoded protein: CASSSGQGVEGYTF.

V is TRBV9 and J is TRBJ1-2; 7 nucleotides line up with TRBD1. The CDR3 is 13 residues long. The J segment lost 5 bases and the V segment lost 4 bases, leaving 5 bases of the junction unmatched. Germline CDR1 and CDR2: SGDLS and YYNGEE. Written as DNA, the CDR3 is TGTGCCAGCAGCACGGGACAGTCATATGGCTACACCTTC. Translation: CASSTGQSYGYTF.